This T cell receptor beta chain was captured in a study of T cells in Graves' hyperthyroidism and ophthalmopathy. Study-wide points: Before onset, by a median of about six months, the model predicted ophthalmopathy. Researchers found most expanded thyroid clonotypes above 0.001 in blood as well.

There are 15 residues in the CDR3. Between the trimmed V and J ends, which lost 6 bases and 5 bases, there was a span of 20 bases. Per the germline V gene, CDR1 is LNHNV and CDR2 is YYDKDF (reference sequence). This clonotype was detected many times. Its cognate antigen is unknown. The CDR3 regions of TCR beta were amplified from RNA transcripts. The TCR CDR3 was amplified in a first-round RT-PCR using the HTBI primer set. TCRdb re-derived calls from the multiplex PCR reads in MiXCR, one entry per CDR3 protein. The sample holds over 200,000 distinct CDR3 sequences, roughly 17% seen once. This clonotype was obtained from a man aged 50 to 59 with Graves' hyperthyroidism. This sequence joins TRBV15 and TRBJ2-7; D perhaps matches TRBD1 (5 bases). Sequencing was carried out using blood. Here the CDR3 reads CATSQQDVFRNEQYF. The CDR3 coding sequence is TGTGCCACCAGTCAACAGGATGTCTTTAGGAACGAGCAGTACTTC.